The 15 T cell receptor beta chains below were found in one sample sequenced in a study of immune characterization of retroperitoneal liposarcoma. Each CDR3 protein gets one entry after TCRdb re-called the PCR reads with MiXCR. The sample carries 2,000 to 3,000 distinct CDR3 sequences, about 40% recorded once. Sequencing input: tumor tissue. Receptors originate from a male donor with retroperitoneal liposarcoma.

V and J are TRBV6-1 and TRBJ2-3, with 13 bases identical to TRBD2. The CDR3 spans 15 residues. Looked up from germline, CDR1 is MNHNS and CDR2 is SASEGT. V gave up 10 bases and J gave up 6 bases; unmatched junction bases: 10. The CDR3 is CATSGTSGNPDTQYF. CDR3 coding DNA: TGTGCCACCTCCGGGACTAGCGGGAACCCGGATACGCAGTATTTT.

V usage is TRBV6-1 and J usage is TRBJ1-1, with 10 bases fitting TRBD1. The CDR3 spans 14 residues. Germline CDR1 is MNHNS and CDR2 is SASEGT. The V and J ends lost 5 bases and 9 bases, in that order; junction bases with no gene match: 9. In DNA, the CDR3 is TGTGCCAGCAGTCCGGGGGGGACAGGGGCAAAAGCTTTCTTT. It is translated as CASSPGGTGAKAFF.

The J gene is TRBJ2-5, the V gene TRBV7-2; 8 nucleotides line up with TRBD2. The DNA matches TRBJ2-7 better at its end, which makes the J call doubtful. This CDR3 has 15 amino acids. Germline assignment: CDR1 SGHTA and CDR2 FQGNSA. The CDR3 DNA reads TGTGCCAGCAATCCGGGGGGGACCATAACCTACGAGCAGTACTTC. Its protein is CASNPGGTITYEQYF.

This clonotype was observed a few times. The rearrangement links TRBV11-3 to TRBJ2-1; 9 bases fit TRBD1. The germline V gene has CDR1 SGHNT and CDR2 YENEEA. Trimming at V came to 0 bases and at J to 6 bases, leaving 6 bases not matched to a gene. The CDR3 consists of 16 residues. The CDR3 nucleotides read TGTGCCAGCAGCTTAGATGGGGGGACAGGGAGCAATGAGCAGTTCTTC. This codes for CASSLDGGTGSNEQFF.

The gene calls are TRBV6-1 and TRBJ2-5, with D unresolved. The V and J ends lost 4 bases and 1 base respectively, with 10 bases between them. This CDR3 has 14 amino acids. Germline assignment: CDR1 MNHNS and CDR2 SASEGT. In nucleotides, the CDR3 is TGTGCCAGCAGTGTTTCATGGGGCCAAGAGACCCAGTACTTC. Translating gives CASSVSWGQETQYF.

V is TRBV6-5 and J is TRBJ2-1; TRBD2 matches 9 bases. This CDR3 has 16 residues. V lost 8 bases to trimming and J lost 4 bases; unmatched junction nucleotides: 12. CDR1 MNHEY and CDR2 SVGAGI come from the germline V gene. For the CDR3, the DNA is TGTGCCAGCCGTGGGATGGCGGGAGGGAGATACAATGAGCAGTTCTTC. Protein sequence: CASRGMAGGRYNEQFF.

The V and J genes are TRBV10-2 and TRBJ2-5; the D gene is possibly TRBD2 (7 bases). The closer fit of TRBJ2-1 to the DNA end suggests the J call may be wrong. Germline values: CDR1 WSHSY, CDR2 SAAADI. This CDR3 has 13 amino acids. The CDR3 DNA reads TGCGCCAGCAGTGATCCAGGGCGGGGGCAACAGTTCTTC. This gives the protein CASSDPGRGQQFF.

In its sample, this clonotype was seen a few times. The chain uses TRBV6-1 and TRBJ2-1; no definite D call. The DNA end is more similar to TRBJ2-7, so the J call may be wrong. The V gene's germline CDR1 is MNHNS and CDR2 SASEGT. The CDR3 is 11 amino acids. Written as DNA, the CDR3 is TGTGCCAGCTCAGTAGTCTACGAGCAGTACTTC. It translates to CASSVVYEQYF.

This clonotype was observed a few times. The CDR3 loop reads CASIPAPVGQMSTDTQYF. CDR3 in DNA: TGTGCCAGCATCCCCGCCCCGGTCGGACAGATGAGCACAGATACGCAGTATTTT. The chain combines TRBV27 with TRBJ2-3; D may be TRBD1 (6 bases). With 7 bases removed from V and 0 bases from J, the gap between germline ends came to 23 bases. Germline CDR1 is MNHEY and CDR2 is SMNVEV (reference sequence). CDR3 length: 18 amino acids.

In this sample, this clonotype turned up once. The chain combines TRBV29-1 with TRBJ2-3; tentative D call: TRBD1 (5 bases). Trimming took 4 bases from V and 1 from J, leaving 6 bases between them. The length of the CDR3 is 12 residues. Germline V gene lookup returns CDR1 SQVTM and CDR2 ANQGSEA. CDR3 in DNA: TGCAGCGTTGCCAGGGGCACAGATACGCAGTATTTT. Translated: CSVARGTDTQYF.

This clonotype is deemed large. The rearrangement links TRBV7-2 to TRBJ2-1; 7 positions match TRBD2. The DNA end is more similar to TRBJ2-7, so the J call may be wrong. The CDR3 runs to 15 residues. Germline values: CDR1 SGHTA, CDR2 FQGNSA. The CDR3: CASSLSSGDHNEQYF. The DNA of the CDR3 is TGTGCCAGCAGCTTATCTAGCGGAGACCACAATGAGCAGTACTTC.

The V and J genes are TRBV6-1 and TRBJ2-1; D is unclear. The DNA matches TRBJ2-7 better at its end, which makes the J call doubtful. The CDR3 sequence is 11 residues long. Germline lookup yields CDR1 MNHNS and CDR2 SASEGT. The CDR3 bases are TGTGCCAGCAGGTTTTCCTACGAGCAGTACTTC. It encodes CASRFSYEQYF.

Sample share makes this clonotype medium-sized. The chain uses TRBV6-1 and TRBJ2-3, with TRBD2 matching over 12 bases. Germline loops: CDR1 MNHNS, CDR2 SASEGT. The CDR3 spans 18 residues. The V gene end was trimmed by 5 bases and the J gene end by 8 bases; junction bases not matched to a gene: 17. The CDR3 DNA reads as TGTGCCAGCAGTCCGCTAGCGGGGGGGCCGGGCCGCATGGTTACGCAGTATTTT. It yields the protein CASSPLAGGPGRMVTQYF.

V gene TRBV6-1 combines with J gene TRBJ2-1; 10 bases agree with TRBD2. The ends lost 6 bases at V and 4 bases at J; junction bases unmatched: 9. This CDR3 is 16 amino acids long. Germline CDR1 MNHNS, CDR2 SASEGT. The CDR3 protein is CASSIRTSGPYNEQFF. CDR3 nucleotide sequence: TGTGCCAGCAGCATTCGGACTAGCGGACCTTACAATGAGCAGTTCTTC.

The V call is TRBV7-2, the J call TRBJ2-1; D unresolved. Gene TRBJ2-5 matches the end of the DNA better, so the J call may be wrong. CDR1 is SGHTA, CDR2 FQGNSA, per germline. The CDR3 extends over 12 amino acids. CDR3 nucleotide sequence: TGTGCCAGCAGCCCTCTATGGGAGACCCAGTACTTC. Amino acid sequence: CASSPLWETQYF.